Shown below are 14 T cell receptor beta chains from a single sample sequenced in a study of blood T cell repertoires in COVID-19. TCRdb's table, derived via immunoSEQ multiplex PCR, lists solely in-frame clones and lacks some. Of some 200,000 clones in the sample, 89% are singletons; the top ten hold around 8.9%. The sample was PBMCs or T cells enriched from blood (not recorded which). Every receptor here comes from a woman aged 18 to 35 who had recovered from COVID-19.

V is TRBV28 and J is TRBJ1-2, with 9 bases aligning to TRBD1. V gave up 6 bases and J gave up 5 bases; unmatched junction bases: 10. The CDR3 contains 15 residues. CDR1 and CDR2 from the germline V gene are MDHEN and SYDVKM. The chain's CDR3 is CASSLSRTGAYGYTF. The CDR3 region has the DNA TGTGCCAGCAGCCTTTCCCGGACAGGGGCATATGGCTACACCTTC.

The J gene is TRBJ1-2, the V gene TRBV30, with D maybe TRBD1 (6 bases). CDR1 is GTSNPN and CDR2 is SVGIG in the germline V gene (reference sequence). The ends were cut back, 3 bases at V and 2 bases at J, with 10 bases in the middle. The CDR3 covers 13 residues. Here the CDR3 reads CAWRWTANYGYTF. The CDR3 DNA is TGTGCCTGGAGGTGGACAGCCAACTATGGCTACACCTTC.

The chain couples TRBV29-1 to TRBJ2-7, with no clear D. The V end was cut by 5 bases, the J end by 3 bases, with 8 bases between. The germline CDR1 and CDR2 sequences are SQVTM and ANQGSEA. The CDR3 loop spans 11 amino acids. CDR3 loop: CSVLVYYEQYF. For the CDR3, the DNA is TGCAGCGTTTTAGTTTACTACGAGCAGTACTTC.

The V and J genes are TRBV18 and TRBJ2-7, with D maybe TRBD1 (5 bases). The CDR3 is 14 amino acids. Germline V CDR1 and CDR2: KGHSH, LQKENI. The ends were cut back, 2 bases at V and 6 bases at J, with 14 bases in the middle. CDR3 sequence: CASSPTGTQGEQYF. Written as DNA, the CDR3 is TGTGCCAGCTCACCAACAGGTACCCAGGGCGAGCAGTACTTC.

The J gene is TRBJ1-6, the V gene TRBV6-5; no clear D gene. The V gene lost 1 base and the J gene lost 8 bases, with 15 bases spanning the gap. Per germline, CDR1 MNHEY and CDR2 SVGAGI. The CDR3 is 16 amino acids. The CDR3 loop reads CASSYWPLVSDSPLHF. The CDR3 DNA is TGTGCCAGCAGTTACTGGCCCCTAGTGAGCGATTCACCCCTCCACTTT.

V and J are TRBV6-1 and TRBJ2-5; 7 nucleotides align to TRBD1. The germline CDR1 and CDR2 sequences are MNHNS and SASEGT. V was clipped by 3 bases and J by 1 base; unmatched bases: 5. CDR3 length equals 15 residues. Here the CDR3 reads CASSERTGRQETQYF. The CDR3, as DNA: TGTGCCAGCAGTGAGAGGACAGGACGCCAAGAGACCCAGTACTTC.

This chain connects TRBV5-4 to TRBJ2-7; 13 bases fit TRBD2. The V segment lost 4 bases and the J segment 6 bases; nucleotides outside the gene matches: 7. Germline V lookup: CDR1 SGHNT, CDR2 YYREEE (reference sequence). This CDR3 has 15 amino acids. The CDR3 DNA sequence: TGTGCCAGCAGCGAGGGGACTAGCGGGGCTTTCGAGCAGTACTTC. This gives the protein CASSEGTSGAFEQYF.

This chain connects TRBV6-5 to TRBJ2-5, with TRBD1 matching 8 bases. Losses at the gene ends were 5 bases for V and 3 bases for J; bases not matched to a gene: 5. The CDR3 totals 14 residues. Germline V gene data show CDR1 as MNHEY and CDR2 as SVGAGI. The CDR3 DNA reads TGTGCCAGCAGTCTTCAGGGGGCGGAAGAGACCCAGTACTTC. The encoded protein is CASSLQGAEETQYF.

In this sample, this clone turned up a few times. The rearrangement links TRBV7-8 to TRBJ1-4, with 8 bases fitting TRBD1. This CDR3 region has 16 residues. Germline CDR1 and CDR2: SGHVS and FQNEAQ. J was trimmed by 7 bases and V by 0 bases; bases with no gene match: 7. CDR3 nucleotide sequence: TGTGCCAGCAGCTTAGCGCGAGACAGGGGAAGTGAAAAACTGTTTTTT. It translates to CASSLARDRGSEKLFF.

The gene calls are TRBV5-1 and TRBJ1-1; D call uncertain. CDR1 SGHRS and CDR2 YFSETQ come from the germline V gene. The CDR3 consists of 13 residues. Trimming left V 5 bases short and J 0 bases short, with 8 bases between. The CDR3 DNA is TGCGCCAGCAGATACCAGGTGAACACTGAAGCTTTCTTT. Translated, it gives CASRYQVNTEAFF.

The J gene is TRBJ2-5, the V gene TRBV19; 11 nucleotides match TRBD2. Trimming cost V 6 bases and J 5 bases; bases outside gene matches: 8. The CDR3 totals 15 residues. Germline V gene data show CDR1 as LNHDA and CDR2 as SQIVND (reference sequence). This chain's CDR3 is CASRALAGGPETQYF. The CDR3 region has the DNA TGTGCCAGTAGAGCTCTAGCGGGGGGTCCGGAGACCCAGTACTTC.

This sequence joins TRBV5-1 and TRBJ1-2, with D unresolved. Trimming removed 0 bases from V and 2 bases from J, with 5 bases in between. The germline V gene encodes CDR1 SGHRS and CDR2 YFSETQ. This CDR3 has 13 amino acids. The CDR3 DNA is TGCGCCAGCAGCTTGGGGCTGAACTATGGCTACACCTTC. It encodes CASSLGLNYGYTF.

The rearrangement uses TRBV6-2 or TRBV6-3 and TRBJ1-6; 8 bases fit TRBD1. Per germline, CDR1 MNHEY and CDR2 SVGEGT. The CDR3 is made up of 14 amino acids. Losses at the gene ends were 2 bases for V and 7 bases for J; bases not matched to a gene: 1. CDR3 DNA sequence: TGTGCCAGCAGTTACGGGGACAGGAATTCACCCCTCCACTTT. Amino acids: CASSYGDRNSPLHF.

The chain combines TRBV29-1 with TRBJ1-2, with TRBD1 matching 7 bases. Germline V gives CDR1 SQVTM, CDR2 ANQGSEA. With V trimmed by 4 bases and J by 4 bases, 3 bases remained unmatched. This CDR3 region has 12 residues. CDR3 amino acids: CSVGAGGYGYTF. In DNA, the CDR3 is TGCAGCGTTGGGGCAGGGGGCTATGGCTACACCTTC.